This T cell receptor (beta chain) originates from a study of T-cell memory formation after mild COVID-19. On the study more broadly: TCR clusters were mostly donor specific. Whole-study results and caveats: CD4+ contracting clones were found mainly in CM and EM, and CD8+ ones in EMRA.

The germline CDR1 and CDR2 sequences are SGHRS and YFSETQ. The CDR3 contains 14 residues. The V gene lost 0 bases and the J gene lost 4 bases, with 8 bases spanning the gap. Each CDR3 protein gets one entry after TCRdb re-called the 5' RACE reads with MiXCR. The sample lists just under 550,000 distinct CDR3 sequences, roughly 22% occurring once. This clonotype was detected ten times or more. Antigen: not known. This receptor was obtained from an adult woman who had mild COVID-19 (a few samples of this study predate the infection). Cell type and time point are not known. The chain couples TRBV5-1 to TRBJ2-1; TRBD1 might be the D (6 bases). Sequencing was carried out using PBMCs or a T cell subset sorted from them (not recorded which). CDR3 sequence (DNA): TGCGCCAGCAGCTTGGCTCAGGGGTACAATGAGCAGTTCTTC. This encodes CASSLAQGYNEQFF.